Shown below are 6 T cell receptor beta chains from a single sample sequenced in a study of T cells after yellow fever vaccination. TCRdb re-analysed the 5' RACE reads in MiXCR, keeping a single row per CDR3 protein. This table holds under 100,000 distinct CDR3 sequences, approximately 5.5% found once. The sample here was CD8+ T cells sorted from PBMCs, taken 10 days after the yellow fever booster vaccination. The receptor set was obtained from a man between 18 and 35 years old who received the YFV17D yellow fever vaccine.

The CDR3: CASSLWADTEAFF. CDR3 bases: TGTGCCAGCAGTTTATGGGCCGACACTGAAGCTTTCTTT. The chain joins TRBV12-3 or TRBV12-4 to TRBJ1-1, with D unresolved. The CDR3 consists of 13 residues. Trimming took off 2 bases at V and 3 bases at J, with 7 bases between the two ends.

Only a few counts were recorded for this clonotype. V usage is TRBV10-3 and J usage is TRBJ2-7, with D perhaps TRBD1 (5 bases). The CDR3 contains 14 residues. CDR1 is ENHRY and CDR2 is SYGVKD in the germline V gene. V shed 2 bases and J shed 1 base, with 9 bases lying between them. This CDR3 reads CAISETRQSYEQYF. Here the CDR3 DNA reads TGTGCCATCAGTGAGACCCGACAGTCCTACGAGCAGTACTTC.

V and J are TRBV12-3 or TRBV12-4 and TRBJ2-7; 10 bases align to TRBD2. Germline trimming cut 6 bases from V and 7 bases from J; bases unmatched to any gene: 9. The CDR3 runs 14 residues. For the CDR3, the DNA is TGTGCCAGCAGAGCCGGGCTAGCGGGGGTAGAGCAGTACTTC. The encoded protein is CASRAGLAGVEQYF.

The gene calls are TRBV20-1 and TRBJ2-7, with 9 bases identical to TRBD1. From germline, CDR1 is DFQATT and CDR2 SNEGSKA (reference sequence). The CDR3 has 16 amino acids. The junction had 16 bases not matched to a gene; V was cut back by 7 bases and J by 3 bases. DNA of the CDR3: TGCAGTGTCTCGAACTCTCCGGGACAGGGAGACTACGAGCAGTACGTC. It yields the protein CSVSNSPGQGDYEQYV.

The CDR3 DNA sequence: TGCAGTGCTAGCAATTCGGCGTTTTATGAAAAACTGTTTTTT. Its translation is CSASNSAFYEKLFF. The chain recombines TRBV20-1 with TRBJ1-4; D unresolved. CDR3 length: 14 residues. The germline V and J ends were trimmed by 3 bases and 6 bases, with 14 bases remaining between them. In germline, CDR1 is DFQATT, CDR2 SNEGSKA (reference sequence).

J is TRBJ1-4 and V is TRBV6-5, with 8 bases that match TRBD1. J lost 1 base, V lost 0 bases, and 13 bases had no gene match. This CDR3 spans 20 amino acids. Germline-derived CDR1 and CDR2 are MNHEY and SVGAGI. CDR3 sequence: CASSYSPGGTGAGTNEKLFF. CDR3 DNA: TGTGCCAGCAGTTACTCCCCTGGGGGGACAGGCGCAGGAACTAATGAAAAACTGTTTTTT.